The subject of this entry is one T cell receptor beta chain. Its specificity is unknown. Trimming took 2 bases from V and 4 from J; bases not matched to a gene: 15. This CDR3 region has 18 residues. Germline loops: CDR1 GTSNPN, CDR2 SVGIG (reference sequence). These data come from a study of T cell repertoires in cytomegalovirus infection. Study conclusions and caveats: Carriers of CMV and the relevant HLA type were discriminated by public TCR beta frequency.

One entry per CDR3 protein, called by TCRdb with MiXCR from the reads. The sample consists of 80,000 to 130,000 distinct CDR3 sequences, roughly a quarter of them appearing once. J is TRBJ2-1 and V is TRBV30, with 9 nucleotides matching TRBD2. The sample was CD8+ T cells from PBMCs. This clonotype was obtained from a human donor in good health (CMV status not recorded). Some clones in this sample may be carry-over from other donors' samples. The CDR3 DNA is TGTGCCTGGAGTTCCACAGGAGATCTAGCGGGGTTATACAATGAGCAGTTCTTC. It is translated as CAWSSTGDLAGLYNEQFF.